A single sample gave rise to the 27 T cell receptor beta chains below, sequenced in a study of identical twins. A single record per CDR3 protein comes from TCRdb applying MiXCR to the 5' RACE reads. The data hold 200,000 to 250,000 distinct CDR3 sequences, with around 6.9% observed a single time. This sample also belongs to another study, concerning yellow fever vaccine responses in identical twins.

Specimen: memory (CD45RO+) T cells sorted from blood. Receptor source: a woman in her late teens or twenties in good health.

The V and J genes are TRBV5-1 and TRBJ1-1, with TRBD1 matching over 7 bases. The junction had 9 bases not matched to a gene; V was cut back by 6 bases and J by 4 bases. Germline values: CDR1 SGHRS, CDR2 YFSETQ. CDR3 length: 14 amino acids. The CDR3 here is CASKKGGAGTEAFF. The CDR3 DNA sequence: TGCGCCAGCAAAAAAGGGGGCGCGGGCACTGAAGCTTTCTTT. The full variable domain, with the rest looked up from reference TRBV5-1 and TRBJ1-1, is KAGVTQTPRYLIKTRGQQVTLSCSPISGHRSVSWYQQTPGQGLQFLFEYFSETQRNKGNFPGRFSGRQFSNSRSEMNVSTLELGDSALYLCASKKGGAGTEAFFGQGTRLTVV.

This clonotype was detected only a few times. The chain couples TRBV5-1 to TRBJ2-6, with no clear D. The ends were cut back, 4 bases at V and 0 bases at J, with 5 bases in the middle. The germline gives CDR1 SGHRS, CDR2 YFSETQ. The CDR3 is 14 residues long. This CDR3 reads CASSNSSGANVLTF. The DNA for the CDR3 is TGCGCCAGCAGCAACAGCTCTGGGGCCAACGTCCTGACTTTC.

The sample holds many counts of this clonotype. The CDR3 region has the DNA TGTGCCACCAGTGAACCCCGGGACAGGGGTGTTGAGCAGTTCTTC. Amino acid sequence: CATSEPRDRGVEQFF. The chain has TRBV24-1 and TRBJ2-1; 10 nucleotides match TRBD1. J was trimmed by 9 bases and V by 4 bases; bases with no gene match: 8. Germline V CDR1 and CDR2: KGHDR, SFDVKD. The CDR3 is 15 amino acids.

This clonotype was detected many times. The chain has TRBV20-1 and TRBJ2-1; no clear D gene. Trimming shortened V by 6 bases and J by 6 bases, and 21 bases separated the two germline ends. The germline V gene has CDR1 DFQATT and CDR2 SNEGSKA (reference sequence). The CDR3 is made up of 15 amino acids. The CDR3 nucleotides read TGCAGTGCACACGCCCGTGGTAGGGAACGCAATGAGCAGTTCTTC. It translates to CSAHARGRERNEQFF.

This clonotype has at least ten counts. The rearrangement joins TRBV29-1 to TRBJ2-4, with 7 bases lining up with TRBD1. Germline V gives CDR1 SQVTM, CDR2 ANQGSEA. The junction had 10 bases not matched to a gene; V was cut back by 5 bases and J by 0 bases. The CDR3 has 16 amino acids. As DNA, the CDR3 is TGCAGCGTTAACCTCAGGGGGACCCTAGCCAAAAACATTCAGTACTTC. This encodes CSVNLRGTLAKNIQYF.

The chain joins TRBV20-1 to TRBJ2-7; 7 bases are a match to TRBD1. J gave up 6 bases and V 2 bases, and 7 bases lay outside the gene matches. CDR3 length: 13 amino acids. CDR1 is DFQATT and CDR2 is SNEGSKA in the germline V gene (reference sequence). Written as DNA, the CDR3 is TGCAGTGCTAGAAAATACAGGGGATCCGAGCAGTACTTC. It is translated as CSARKYRGSEQYF.

This clonotype was counted ten times or more. The chain joins TRBV6-1 to TRBJ1-2, with 10 bases matching TRBD1. This CDR3 has 13 amino acids. Germline CDR1 is MNHNS and CDR2 is SASEGT. The V segment lost 5 bases and the J segment 4 bases; nucleotides outside the gene matches: 1. CDR3 sequence: CASSRQGAYGYTF. DNA of the CDR3: TGTGCCAGCAGTCGACAGGGGGCCTATGGCTACACCTTC.

This clonotype occurred many times. CDR3 region: CASSVGVPEQYF. The CDR3 nucleotides are TGTGCCAGCAGTGTGGGAGTACCCGAGCAGTACTTC. The rearrangement links TRBV12-3 or TRBV12-4 to TRBJ2-7, with D perhaps matching TRBD2 (5 bases). The length of the CDR3 is 12 residues. Deletions cut 5 bases from V and 6 bases from J, with 11 bases between.

This clonotype has ten or more counts. CDR3 loop: CASSSGLAGVSGANVLTF. CDR3 DNA: TGTGCCAGCAGCTCGGGACTAGCGGGTGTGTCTGGGGCCAACGTCCTGACTTTC. V gene TRBV9 combines with J gene TRBJ2-6, with 12 bases that match TRBD2. V lost 4 bases, J lost 1 base, and 6 bases stayed unmatched. The CDR3 totals 18 residues. CDR1 and CDR2 from the germline V gene are SGDLS and YYNGEE.

This chain joins TRBV20-1 and TRBJ1-4; 7 bases fit TRBD1. Germline lookup yields CDR1 DFQATT and CDR2 SNEGSKA (reference sequence). V was clipped by 3 bases and J by 7 bases; unmatched bases: 8. The CDR3 length is 14 residues. CDR3 amino acids: CSARLTGDPEKLFF. As DNA, the CDR3 is TGCAGTGCTAGGTTAACAGGGGATCCTGAAAAACTGTTTTTT.

This clonotype has only a few counts. The J gene is TRBJ2-3, the V gene TRBV18, with D uncertain. This CDR3 comprises 13 residues. V gave up 5 bases and J gave up 6 bases, with 12 bases separating them. The germline gives CDR1 KGHSH, CDR2 LQKENI. CDR3 DNA sequence: TGTGCCAGCTCATCTCTCTTGGGCGATACGCAGTATTTT. It is translated as CASSSLLGDTQYF. Complete variable domain (other parts from reference TRBV18 and TRBJ2-3): NAGVMQNPRHLVRRRGQEARLRCSPMKGHSHVYWYRQLPEEGLKFMVYLQKENIIDESGMPKERFSAEFPKEGPSILRIQQVVRGDSAAYFCASSSLLGDTQYFGPGTRLTVL.

This clonotype has at least ten counts. The CDR3 spells CSAVSGTGYQETQYF. The CDR3 DNA follows: TGCAGTGCTGTCTCCGGGACAGGGTACCAAGAGACCCAGTACTTC. This rearrangement joins TRBV20-1 to TRBJ2-5; 9 positions agree with TRBD1. The CDR3 length is 15 residues. After removal of 5 bases from V and 0 bases from J, the junction contained 7 bases not matched to a gene. Germline CDR1 is DFQATT and CDR2 is SNEGSKA (reference sequence).

This clonotype turned up a few times. The J gene is TRBJ1-2, the V gene TRBV20-1; tentative D call: TRBD1 (6 bases). Germline V CDR1 and CDR2: DFQATT, SNEGSKA (reference sequence). The CDR3 is 13 residues long. Trimming took off 3 bases at V and 0 bases at J, with 8 bases between the two ends. In DNA form, the CDR3 reads TGCAGTGCTAGTGCAGGGGCTAACTATGGCTACACCTTC. The encoded protein is CSASAGANYGYTF.

At least ten counts were recorded for this clonotype. This sequence joins TRBV6-5 and TRBJ2-7; 12 positions agree with TRBD2. Trimming removed 5 bases from V and 2 bases from J; junction bases left unmatched: 7. The V gene's germline CDR1 is MNHEY and CDR2 SVGAGI. The CDR3 is 16 residues long. CDR3 residues: CASSPRGLAGTYEQYF. The DNA of the CDR3 is TGTGCCAGCAGTCCTCGGGGACTAGCGGGCACCTACGAGCAGTACTTC.

Note on this clonotype: A read error is likely, as this CDR3 ends without the conserved phenylalanine or tryptophan. No DNA is shown, since the ends of the CDR3 on it are uncertain; the CDR3 is the one TCRdb lists. The gene calls are TRBV5-1 and TRBJ2-7; no check of the table's D call, TRBD2, against the DNA was made. Counting both end residues, the CDR3 totals 13 amino acids. Germline loops: CDR1 SGHRS, CDR2 YFSETQ. The CDR3 region is CASSLLGEDEQDL.

The chain employs TRBV29-1 and TRBJ2-7; D gene ambiguous. Deletions cut 4 bases from V and 5 bases from J, with 12 bases between. The CDR3 is made up of 12 amino acids. Germline V gene data show CDR1 as SQVTM and CDR2 as ANQGSEA. The CDR3 DNA reads as TGCAGCGTTGTGTCTTCTGCCCACGAGCAGTACTTC. This sequence encodes CSVVSSAHEQYF.

This clonotype occurred many times. The V gene is TRBV6-2 or TRBV6-3, the J gene TRBJ2-5; 8 bases are shared with TRBD2. The V segment lost 4 bases and the J segment 5 bases; nucleotides outside the gene matches: 6. Looked up from germline, CDR1 is MNHEY and CDR2 is SVGEGT. The CDR3 runs to 14 residues. The CDR3 DNA reads TGTGCCAGCAGTTCCGGGACTAGTCCGGAGACCCAGTACTTC. It encodes CASSSGTSPETQYF.

This clonotype was picked up a small number of times. This sequence joins TRBV6-1 and TRBJ2-7, with 9 bases matching TRBD2. This CDR3 spans 16 amino acids. Germline CDR1 is MNHNS and CDR2 is SASEGT. Germline trimming cut 6 bases from V and 0 bases from J; bases unmatched to any gene: 9. This CDR3 reads CASSSPTSGTSYEQYF. CDR3 DNA: TGTGCCAGCAGCTCCCCGACTAGCGGAACCTCCTACGAGCAGTACTTC.

Only a few counts were recorded for this clonotype. The chain carries TRBV19 and TRBJ1-2; 7 bases agree with TRBD1. Germline CDR1 and CDR2: LNHDA and SQIVND (reference sequence). J was trimmed by 4 bases and V by 4 bases; bases with no gene match: 9. The CDR3 runs 15 residues. The CDR3 DNA reads TGTGCCAGTAGTACCAAACCCGACAGGGCCTATGGCTACACCTTC. Protein: CASSTKPDRAYGYTF.

There are many counts of this clonotype. This chain uses TRBV7-9 with TRBJ2-1, with TRBD2 as a possible D gene (8 bases). Germline CDR1 and CDR2: SEHNR and FQNEAQ (reference sequence). The CDR3 sequence is 15 residues long. Trimming cost V 5 bases and J 6 bases, with 17 bases left between them. CDR3 amino acids: CASSQGGLGPNEQFF. The CDR3 DNA sequence: TGTGCCAGCAGCCAGGGGGGACTAGGTCCCAATGAGCAGTTCTTC.

This clonotype came up many times. This chain links TRBV5-1 with TRBJ2-2; D not certain. The CDR3 covers 14 residues. In germline, CDR1 is SGHRS, CDR2 YFSETQ. Trimming took off 0 bases at V and 1 base at J, with 4 bases between the two ends. The CDR3 loop reads CASSLEGNTGELFF. In DNA form, the CDR3 reads TGCGCCAGCAGCTTGGAAGGGAACACCGGGGAGCTGTTTTTT.

This clonotype came up many times. The chain recombines TRBV20-1 with TRBJ2-7, with D possibly TRBD2 on 6 matching bases. V shed 0 bases and J shed 7 bases, with 16 bases lying between them. This CDR3 spans 14 amino acids. Germline lookup yields CDR1 DFQATT and CDR2 SNEGSKA (reference sequence). CDR3 region: CSARDSQGGVEQYF. In DNA, the CDR3 is TGCAGTGCTAGAGATTCCCAGGGAGGCGTAGAGCAGTACTTC.

This clonotype was observed a few times. The chain combines TRBV12-3 or TRBV12-4 with TRBJ2-7, with TRBD2 as a possible D gene (6 bases). This CDR3 comprises 15 residues. V lost 3 bases to trimming and J lost 6 bases, with 18 bases between them. The CDR3 here is CASSLGRGPPSEQYF. CDR3 nucleotide sequence: TGTGCCAGCAGTTTGGGGCGGGGACCACCTAGCGAGCAGTACTTC.

In this sample, this clonotype turned up a few times. The rearrangement links TRBV6-1 to TRBJ2-1, with a weak D call TRBD1 (6 bases). Trimming pared 4 bases from V and 7 bases from J, leaving 17 bases between. The germline V gene encodes CDR1 MNHNS and CDR2 SASEGT. The length of the CDR3 is 15 residues. For the CDR3, the DNA is TGTGCCAGCAGTGCGCCCTCGACAGGACCTAATGAGCAGTTCTTC. Translating gives CASSAPSTGPNEQFF.

This clonotype showed up just a few times. V usage is TRBV7-3 and J usage is TRBJ2-7; TRBD1 matches at 10 bases. The CDR3 contains 13 residues. V was clipped by 3 bases and J by 6 bases; unmatched bases: 2. The germline V gene encodes CDR1 SGHTA and CDR2 FQGTGA. The CDR3 nucleotides are TGTGCCAGCAGCTTTCGGACAGGGGGCGAGCAGTACTTC. Its protein is CASSFRTGGEQYF.

The J gene is TRBJ2-7, the V gene TRBV20-1; either TRBD1 or TRBD2 may supply D (6 bases each). The CDR3 sequence is 11 residues long. V gave up 6 bases and J gave up 5 bases, with 11 bases separating them. Germline values: CDR1 DFQATT, CDR2 SNEGSKA (reference sequence). CDR3 sequence reads: CSAPRGDEQYF. CDR3 sequence (DNA): TGCAGTGCGCCGAGGGGGGACGAGCAGTACTTC.

This chain links TRBV28 with TRBJ2-5; 9 bases map to TRBD1. J gave up 2 bases and V 5 bases, and 9 bases lay outside the gene matches. The CDR3 has 16 residues. Germline values: CDR1 MDHEN, CDR2 SYDVKM. CDR3 sequence reads: CASSPVPGQGQETQYF. CDR3 bases: TGTGCCAGCAGTCCTGTCCCGGGACAGGGTCAAGAGACCCAGTACTTC.